This passage covers 25 T cell receptor beta chains from one sample sequenced in a study of T cells in localized non-small cell lung cancer. Measured with immunoSEQ multiplex PCR; TCRdb has only the in-frame clones, and not every one. The sample records about 17,000 clones, 65% to 85% being singletons. The sample here was peripheral blood, taken before any cancer treatment. These receptors all come from a male donor aged 60 or older with stage III lung adenocarcinoma.

The chain combines TRBV7-8 with TRBJ2-2; TRBD1 is a possible D gene (6 bases). Germline-derived CDR1 and CDR2 are SGHVS and FQNEAQ. Deletions cut 4 bases from V and 3 bases from J, with 9 bases between. This CDR3 spans 14 amino acids. The CDR3 bases are TGTGCCAGCAGCTCGGACAGCTACACCGGGGAGCTGTTTTTT. Translating gives CASSSDSYTGELFF. The whole variable domain, filled in from reference TRBV7-8 and TRBJ2-2, reads GAGVSQSPRYKVAKRGQDVALRCDPISGHVSLFWYQQALGQGPEFLTYFQNEAQLDKSGLPSDRFFAERPEGSVSTLKIQRTQQEDSAVYLCASSSDSYTGELFFGEGSRLTVL.

This sequence joins TRBV6-1 and TRBJ2-3; 9 bases agree with TRBD2. Germline V gives CDR1 MNHNS, CDR2 SASEGT. The J segment lost 1 base and the V segment lost 1 base, leaving 0 bases of the junction unmatched. The CDR3 is 15 amino acids. CDR3: CASSEERGGTDTQYF. CDR3 bases: TGTGCCAGCAGTGAAGAGCGGGGGGGCACAGATACGCAGTATTTT.

This clone has a handful of counts. The chain couples TRBV4-1 to TRBJ2-6; D is perhaps TRBD1 (6 bases). The V end lost 6 bases, the J end lost 0 bases, and 12 bases lay between the germline ends. The CDR3 covers 16 residues. Germline V gene data show CDR1 as MGHRA and CDR2 as YSYEKL. The CDR3 DNA is TGCGCCAGCAGGGACAGACGAAACTCTGGGGCCAACGTCCTGACTTTC. It translates to CASRDRRNSGANVLTF.

The gene calls are TRBV2 and TRBJ2-7, with 11 bases matching TRBD2. This CDR3 spans 16 amino acids. Germline lookup yields CDR1 SNHLY and CDR2 FYNNEI. V shed 1 base and J 3 bases; nucleotides not matched to a gene: 5. This CDR3 reads CASSEGLAGGGYEQYF. In nucleotides, the CDR3 is TGTGCCAGCAGTGAAGGTCTAGCGGGGGGAGGCTACGAGCAGTACTTC.

V gene TRBV19 combines with J gene TRBJ1-4; the D gene is possibly TRBD1 (5 bases). CDR3 length equals 17 residues. V lost 5 bases and J lost 7, with 23 bases in between. Germline CDR1 reads LNHDA; CDR2 reads SQIVND (reference sequence). CDR3 region: CASSPGLTRGSVEKLFF. The CDR3 coding sequence is TGTGCCAGTAGTCCGGGCCTAACAAGGGGCTCGGTTGAAAAACTGTTTTTT.

J is TRBJ2-5 and V is TRBV13; 9 nucleotides align to TRBD1. Trimming cost V 3 bases and J 4 bases; bases outside gene matches: 6. Germline assignment: CDR1 PRHDT and CDR2 FYEKMQ (reference sequence). The CDR3 extends over 15 amino acids. The CDR3 here is CASSFGTGRGETQYF. CDR3 nucleotides: TGTGCCAGCAGCTTTGGGACAGGGCGAGGAGAGACCCAGTACTTC.

CDR3 nucleotide sequence: TGCGCCAGCAGCCAAGATCCCCTTAATGAAAAACTGTTTTTT. Amino acids: CASSQDPLNEKLFF. V is TRBV4-1 and J is TRBJ1-4; D is undetermined. The V gene's germline CDR1 is MGHRA and CDR2 YSYEKL. This CDR3 is 14 amino acids long. With 0 bases removed from V and 4 bases from J, the gap between germline ends came to 6 bases.

The chain recombines TRBV5-8 with TRBJ1-1; a possible D gene is TRBD1 (6 bases). Germline V lookup: CDR1 SGHTS, CDR2 YDEGEE. V dropped 5 bases and J dropped 1 base, with 9 bases sitting between them. The CDR3 spans 13 residues. CDR3 nucleotide sequence: TGTGCCAGCAGAGTGGACAGGAACACTGAAGCTTTCTTT. It codes for CASRVDRNTEAFF.

This sequence joins TRBV12-5 and TRBJ2-7; the match to TRBD1 covers 10 bases. The CDR3 consists of 17 residues. CDR1 and CDR2 from the germline V gene are LGHNT and FRNRAP. V was clipped by 0 bases and J by 7 bases; unmatched bases: 12. CDR3: CASGLVLTGQGRGEQYF. Written as DNA, the CDR3 is TGTGCTAGTGGTTTGGTACTAACGGGACAGGGGCGAGGAGAGCAGTACTTC.

The CDR3 spells CASSYSAGNTIYF. The CDR3 DNA is TGTGCCAGCAGTTACTCGGCCGGAAACACCATATATTTT. The chain combines TRBV6-5 with TRBJ1-3; D is undetermined. The germline V gene has CDR1 MNHEY and CDR2 SVGAGI. This CDR3 is 13 amino acids long. Trimming removed 0 bases from V and 4 bases from J, with 4 bases in between.

The CDR3: CASSPFDRGNSNSPLHF. Written as DNA, the CDR3 is TGTGCCAGCTCACCGTTTGACAGGGGAAACAGCAATTCACCCCTCCACTTT. The chain is built from TRBV18 and TRBJ1-6; 8 bases map to TRBD1. Trimming took 3 bases from V and 7 from J; bases not matched to a gene: 11. In germline, CDR1 is KGHSH, CDR2 LQKENI. The CDR3 is 17 amino acids.

The J gene is TRBJ2-4, the V gene TRBV5-6; D remains ambiguous. The CDR3 loop spans 11 amino acids. Germline CDR1 is SGHDT and CDR2 is YYEEEE. Trimming removed 0 bases from V and 13 bases from J, with 8 bases in between. CDR3 sequence (DNA): TGTGCCAGCAGCTTGGAGGCCCAACAGTACTTC. Residues: CASSLEAQQYF.

This chain links TRBV19 with TRBJ1-4; D may be TRBD1 (5 bases). Germline loops: CDR1 LNHDA, CDR2 SQIVND (reference sequence). Trimming left V 3 bases short and J 5 bases short, with 13 bases between. CDR3 length: 15 amino acids. The CDR3 coding sequence is TGTGCCAGTAGTATGTACTCGGGGCCCAATGAAAAACTGTTTTTT. Translated, it gives CASSMYSGPNEKLFF. The full variable domain, its missing parts supplied by reference TRBV19 and TRBJ1-4, is DGGITQSPKYLFRKEGQNVTLSCEQNLNHDAMYWYRQDPGQGLRLIYYSQIVNDFQKGDIAEGYSVSREKKESFPLTVTSAQKNPTAFYLCASSMYSGPNEKLFFGSGTQLSVL.

V and J are TRBV4-2 and TRBJ2-4, with 10 positions matching TRBD2. V trimming: 0 bases; J trimming: 4 bases; junction bases outside the gene matches: 6. The CDR3 runs 17 residues. Germline assignment: CDR1 LGHNA and CDR2 YNFKEQ. In DNA, the CDR3 is TGTGCCAGCAGCCAAGATGGGGTAGCGGGGGGAAAAAACATTCAGTACTTC. This translates into CASSQDGVAGGKNIQYF.

J is TRBJ2-7 and V is TRBV5-1; TRBD1 aligns across 9 bases. The CDR3 contains 15 residues. From germline, CDR1 is SGHRS and CDR2 YFSETQ. The V gene end was trimmed by 4 bases and the J gene end by 6 bases; junction bases not matched to a gene: 11. The CDR3 DNA reads as TGCGCCAGCAGCCTTCAGGGACAGGGAAGAAGCGAGCAGTACTTC. It specifies CASSLQGQGRSEQYF.

The J gene is TRBJ2-7, the V gene TRBV6-5; TRBD1 agrees at 9 bases. The germline V gene encodes CDR1 MNHEY and CDR2 SVGAGI. V gave up 6 bases and J gave up 3 bases; unmatched junction bases: 6. The CDR3 length is 14 residues. As DNA, the CDR3 is TGTGCCAGCAGACCCGGGACAGGGTTCTACGAGCAGTACTTC. Amino acids: CASRPGTGFYEQYF.

The chain has TRBV7-8 and TRBJ2-1; 9 bases are shared with TRBD2. This CDR3 is 16 amino acids long. Germline V gene sequence: CDR1 SGHVS, CDR2 FQNEAQ. The J segment lost 9 bases and the V segment lost 5 bases, leaving 14 bases of the junction unmatched. The CDR3 DNA sequence: TGTGCCAGCAGCGGGGCGGGGGGGAGTATAAGTAGTGAGCAGTTCTTC. Encoded protein: CASSGAGGSISSEQFF.

The chain joins TRBV23-1 to TRBJ2-2, with TRBD1 matching over 8 bases. TRBV23-1 is an ORF, with its function uncertain. J was trimmed by 7 bases and V by 5 bases; bases with no gene match: 12. The CDR3 runs to 16 residues. The CDR3 nucleotides read TGCGCCAGCAGTAAAATTGGACAGGGTCCAGGCGGGGAGCTGTTTTTT. Protein: CASSKIGQGPGGELFF.

This chain uses TRBV5-1 with TRBJ2-1; D possibly corresponds to TRBD2 (5 bases). The V gene lost 2 bases and the J gene lost 0 bases, with 6 bases spanning the gap. CDR3 size: 14 residues. Per the germline V gene, CDR1 is SGHRS and CDR2 is YFSETQ. The CDR3 DNA follows: TGCGCCAGCAGCTTCGGGGTCTCCTACAATGAGCAGTTCTTC. This sequence encodes CASSFGVSYNEQFF.

This clone is a singleton in its sample. The chain carries TRBV2 and TRBJ2-2; D remains ambiguous. The V end lost 0 bases, the J end lost 1 base, and 15 bases lay between the germline ends. Germline values: CDR1 SNHLY, CDR2 FYNNEI. The CDR3 extends over 18 amino acids. CDR3 region: CASSEAPHGVGNTGELFF. The CDR3 DNA is TGTGCCAGCAGTGAAGCCCCCCATGGGGTAGGGAACACCGGGGAGCTGTTTTTT.

Details on this clone: The sample has other DNA sequences that encode this CDR3 too. The gene calls are TRBV5-1 and TRBJ2-3; D possibly matches TRBD1 or TRBD2 (5 bases each). Trimming pared 4 bases from V and 0 bases from J, leaving 9 bases between. Germline values: CDR1 SGHRS, CDR2 YFSETQ. The CDR3 covers 14 residues. The CDR3 reads CASSPRDSTDTQYF. CDR3 coding DNA: TGCGCCAGCAGCCCGAGGGACAGCACAGATACGCAGTATTTT.

This clone was seen a handful of times. The chain is built from TRBV9 and TRBJ1-3; weak D call: TRBD1 (5 bases). CDR3 length: 15 residues. V was shortened by 4 bases and J by 4 bases, with 15 bases between the two germline ends. CDR1 is SGDLS, CDR2 YYNGEE, per germline. CDR3 sequence (DNA): TGTGCCAGCAGCCCCCTAAGGGGTGGAGGAAACACCATATATTTT. This encodes CASSPLRGGGNTIYF.

This chain connects TRBV5-6 to TRBJ2-7; D remains ambiguous. The ends were cut back, 0 bases at V and 7 bases at J, with 20 bases in the middle. CDR3 length: 16 residues. Germline assignment: CDR1 SGHDT and CDR2 YYEEEE. The CDR3 nucleotides are TGTGCCAGCAGCTTGGAGCAGGAACAACCACTTTGGGAGCAGTACTTC. Encoded protein: CASSLEQEQPLWEQYF.

The chain recombines TRBV6-1 with TRBJ1-3; possibly TRBD1 for D (5 bases). The CDR3 length is 15 residues. Germline V lookup: CDR1 MNHNS, CDR2 SASEGT. V was trimmed by 6 bases and J by 0 bases, leaving 12 bases between them. This CDR3 reads CASRGVGSSGNTIYF. In DNA, the CDR3 is TGTGCCAGCAGGGGGGTGGGGAGCTCTGGAAACACCATATATTTT.

The CDR3 region is CASSQSSFGQTEPAFF. DNA for the CDR3: TGTGCCAGCAGCCAATCCTCATTTGGCCAGACGGAGCCAGCTTTCTTT. The V call is TRBV11-2, the J call TRBJ1-1, with D hard to call. V shed 5 bases and J shed 10 bases, with 26 bases lying between them. Germline CDR1 SGHAT, CDR2 FQNNGV. The CDR3 is made up of 16 amino acids. Filled out from reference TRBV11-2 and TRBJ1-1, the complete variable domain reads EAGVAQSPRYKIIEKRQSVAFWCNPISGHATLYWYQQILGQGPKLLIQFQNNGVVDDSQLPKDRFSAERLKGVDSTLKIQPAKLEDSAVYLCASSQSSFGQTEPAFFGQGTRLTVV.